This TCR beta chain was profiled in a study of a mutant IDH1 vaccine in newly diagnosed glioma. Trimming took 5 bases from V and 7 from J; bases not matched to a gene: 14. Germline V gene data show CDR1 as LGHNA and CDR2 as YNFKEQ. CDR3 length: 17 residues. A note on this clone: Its antigen remains unidentified.

Produced via immunoSEQ multiplex PCR; TCRdb's table is partial and in-frame only. The data hold about 60,000 clones, with around 87% observed a single time. Noted time point: week 23, last vaccination. Vaccination comprised doses that each held 300 ug of mutant IDH1 20-mer peptide, plus topical imiquimod. The starting material was PBMCs, obtained from a glioma patient whose treatment included an IDH1 peptide vaccine. The receptor's source is a man aged 40-49 years with glioma. V usage is TRBV4-2 and J usage is TRBJ2-1; the match to TRBD2 covers 10 bases. The DNA for the CDR3 is TGTGCCAGCAGCTCAACCCCTCTAGCGGGAGCAATGAATGAGCAGTTCTTC. Protein product: CASSSTPLAGAMNEQFF.